What follows describes a single T cell receptor beta chain. Methods used by the authors: Estimation of nucleated cell counts was performed using reference gene primer amplification. Data came from immunoSEQ multiplex PCR; TCRdb stores just in-frame clones and leaves some out. V and J calls and clone size come straight from that table; D and trimming were deduced from the DNA. The sample has about 94,000 clones, 65% to 85% seen once. CDR1 and CDR2 (germline): SQVTM, ANQGSEA. The CDR3 sequence is 14 residues long. After removal of 3 bases from V and 4 bases from J, the junction contained 4 bases not matched to a gene. This sample was taken from a study of blood T cell repertoires in COVID-19. Study context: Both acute and convalescent COVID-19 samples were obtained from the United States, Italy and Spain. From T cells, B-cell-depleted T cells, or PBMCs came the material, which was cDNA or gDNA.

The receptor comes from a man between 60 and 75 years old with acute or convalescent COVID-19. The chain has TRBV29-1 and TRBJ2-3; 10 nucleotides line up with TRBD2. Sequencing input: peripheral blood. The CDR3 DNA sequence: TGCAGCGTTGAGGGACTAGCGAGTGCAGATACGCAGTATTTT. Its protein product is CSVEGLASADTQYF.